What follows describes a single T cell receptor beta chain. The sample originates from a study of CD8+ T cells in alopecia areata. RNA was isolated and reverse transcribed to cDNA, the sequencing template. Assay: immunoSEQ multiplex PCR; the TCRdb copy retains only in-frame clones and omits some. The repertoire has around 190,000 clones, more than 50% of them found once; the top ten carry around 5%. The germline CDR1 and CDR2 sequences are SGHRS and YFSETQ. This CDR3 has 15 residues. After removal of 3 bases from V and 8 bases from J, the junction contained 10 bases not matched to a gene. Sequencing used CD8+ T cells sorted from blood. This TCR was sampled from a human donor in good health. The chain is built from TRBV5-1 and TRBJ1-3, with TRBD1 matching 8 bases. CDR3 loop: CASSSIEDRGDTIYF. The CDR3 region has the DNA TGCGCCAGCAGCTCGATAGAAGACAGGGGAGACACCATATATTTT.